This T cell receptor beta chain stems from a study of Graves' ophthalmopathy and Graves' hyperthyroidism. Findings and limits, study-wide: Predictions made by the model for ophthalmopathy progression reached 70.59% sensitivity and approximately 78% specificity. Detected in blood as well were most expanded thyroid clonotypes with frequency above 0.001.

Per germline, CDR1 DFQATT and CDR2 SNEGSKA (reference sequence). Trimming took off 1 base at V and 3 bases at J, with 16 bases between the two ends. The CDR3 consists of 15 residues. In donors with ophthalmopathy, activity was moderate-to-severe, with CAS ≥3, NOSPECS ≥4 and duration under 3 months. Orbital computed tomography, together with clinical symptoms, serum thyroxine, TRAb and thyroid ultrasound, was used for diagnosis. Amplification targeted the TCR beta CDR3 regions, with RNA transcripts as the source material. Second-round multiplex PCR came after a first-round RT-PCR that employed HTBI primers. One entry per CDR3 protein results from TCRdb running MiXCR on the multiplex PCR reads. This sample carries around 400,000 distinct CDR3 sequences, roughly 18% of them seen once, and the ten largest clones take 1.6%. This clonotype was seen many times. The antigen is undetermined.

Sequenced sample: peripheral blood. The clonotype was recovered from a woman in her late teens or twenties with Graves' ophthalmopathy. The V and J genes are TRBV20-1 and TRBJ2-7; possibly TRBD2 for D (6 bases). In nucleotides, the CDR3 is TGCAGTGCTAGAGGGGGGACTTGGAAAAACTACGAGCAGTACTTC. It codes for CSARGGTWKNYEQYF.